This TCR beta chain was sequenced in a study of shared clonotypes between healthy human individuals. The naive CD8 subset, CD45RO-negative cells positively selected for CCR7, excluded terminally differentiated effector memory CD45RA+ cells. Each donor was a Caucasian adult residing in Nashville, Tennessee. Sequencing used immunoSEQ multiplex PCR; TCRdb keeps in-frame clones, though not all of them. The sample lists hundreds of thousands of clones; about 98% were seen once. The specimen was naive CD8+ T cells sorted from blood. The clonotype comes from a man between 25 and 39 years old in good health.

This chain's CDR3 is CASSASRDRESYEQYF. The CDR3 region has the DNA TGTGCCAGCAGCGCGAGCCGGGACAGGGAGTCCTACGAGCAGTACTTC. The genes are TRBV9 and TRBJ2-7; 9 positions match TRBD1. Trimming took 3 bases from V and 1 from J; bases not matched to a gene: 8. Germline V CDR1 and CDR2: SGDLS, YYNGEE. This CDR3 comprises 16 residues.